The next 6 T cell receptor beta chains were all read from a single sample in a study of vaccination effects on CD4 cells after COVID-19. Method: immunoSEQ multiplex PCR; TCRdb's copy keeps in-frame clones and lacks some. This sample has approximately 70,000 clones, with around 67% found just once. Subsequent to approximately 9 days of culture, CD4+ T cells were isolated. The participants, recipients of two vaccine doses, got either BNT162b2 or mRNA-1273. The antigens for these receptors are not known. The specimen was CD4+ T cells from PBMCs cultured without peptide, collected after COVID-19 vaccination. The receptors derive from a human donor who received a COVID-19 vaccine.

The V and J genes are TRBV3-1 (or the pseudogene TRBV3-2) and TRBJ2-1; D is perhaps TRBD2 (5 bases). The CDR3 has 12 amino acids. Trimming removed 4 bases at V and 7 bases at J, with 8 bases between. Per the germline V gene, CDR1 is LGHDT and CDR2 is YNNKEL (reference sequence). CDR3 in amino acids: CASSLRVNEQFF. The CDR3 DNA reads as TGTGCCAGCAGCCTGCGGGTTAATGAGCAGTTCTTC.

In this sample, this clone turned up once. This chain uses TRBV6-5 with TRBJ2-1; D possibly corresponds to TRBD2 (7 bases). There are 16 residues in the CDR3. Germline assignment: CDR1 MNHEY and CDR2 SVGAGI. The V and J ends lost 2 bases and 6 bases respectively, with 17 bases between them. CDR3 DNA sequence: TGTGCCAGCAGTTACCTTGGGAGGGGGGCGAGCAATGAGCAGTTCTTC. This sequence encodes CASSYLGRGASNEQFF.

This clone occurred a few times. The V call is TRBV9, the J call TRBJ2-5; 7 bases are shared with TRBD2. This CDR3 spans 14 amino acids. The germline V gene encodes CDR1 SGDLS and CDR2 YYNGEE. The V and J ends lost 0 bases and 5 bases, in that order; junction bases with no gene match: 4. DNA for the CDR3: TGTGCCAGCAGCGTAGACCCCGGGGGGGAGACCCAGTACTTC. Its protein product is CASSVDPGGETQYF.

The chain recombines TRBV11-2 with TRBJ2-3; no clear D gene. This CDR3 is 15 amino acids long. The V end lost 1 base, the J end lost 1 base, and 9 bases lay between the germline ends. Germline loops: CDR1 SGHAT, CDR2 FQNNGV. In nucleotides, the CDR3 is TGTGCCAGCAGCTTAGCCCCCCCAGGCACAGATACGCAGTATTTT. It is translated as CASSLAPPGTDTQYF.

The sample holds a few counts of this clone. The chain uses TRBV20-1 and TRBJ1-2; D gene ambiguous. Trimming shortened V by 6 bases and J by 6 bases, and 11 bases separated the two germline ends. The germline V gene encodes CDR1 DFQATT and CDR2 SNEGSKA (reference sequence). The CDR3 loop spans 11 amino acids. The CDR3 sequence is CSAFRGNGYTF. For the CDR3, the DNA is TGCAGTGCATTCAGAGGGAATGGCTACACCTTC.

This clone was found a few times. V gene TRBV29-1 combines with J gene TRBJ1-4; the D is unclear. The germline V and J ends were trimmed by 4 bases and 0 bases, with 6 bases remaining between them. This CDR3 comprises 13 residues. Germline values: CDR1 SQVTM, CDR2 ANQGSEA. CDR3 nucleotides: TGCAGCGTTGGGGAACCAACTAATGAAAAACTGTTTTTT. Its protein is CSVGEPTNEKLFF. The entire variable domain, with the rest obtained from reference TRBV29-1 and TRBJ1-4, is as follows: SAVISQKPSRDICQRGTSLTIQCQVDSQVTMMFWYRQQPGQSLTLIATANQGSEATYESGFVIDKFPISRPNLTFSTLTVSNMSPEDSSIYLCSVGEPTNEKLFFGSGTQLSVL.